This entry is about one T cell receptor beta chain. Its antigen is currently not known. No much larger clone exists at a distance of one base, and base qualities are not known. Focal radiation therapy combined with CTLA-4 blockade (ipilimumab) was tested in patients with chemo-refractory metastatic non-small-cell lung cancer. The data derive from a study of radiotherapy plus CTLA-4 blockade in lung cancer (dated by TCRdb to the late 2010s). About the investigation overall: Objective responses were observed in 18% of enrolled patients, and disease control was achieved in about 32%.

The protocol used for the library was the immunoSEQ multiplex PCR assay. TCRdb mirrors the immuneACCESS table, restricted to in-frame sequences. Some clones are absent from its copies; in checked studies, under half trace to an unresolved V gene, and the reason for the others is unknown. Recorded for this sample are tens of thousands of clones; about 78% of them occurred a single time. Of the sample, 4% falls within the top ten clones. The paper's findings and limits, for the study overall: After treatment with radiotherapy and ipilimumab, TCR clones that originated in tumors expanded in peripheral blood. The strongest predictors of response were reported to be early dynamic shifts in blood T cell clones along with a rise in serum interferon-beta following radiation.

CDR3 length: 14 amino acids, cysteine to phenylalanine. Only the CDR3 DNA is retained, 42 bases long and in frame from the first base. For CDR1 and CDR2, the germline V gene lists MDHEN and SYDVKM. The material sequenced was peripheral blood, taken from a patient treated with radiotherapy plus ipilimumab. The sequence is built from TRBV28 and TRBJ2-5, with a tentative D gene TRBD1 over 5 matching bases. Matching the DNA end better, TRBJ2-7 makes the J call doubtful. The clonotype was recovered from a human donor with non-small cell lung cancer who had a partial response to radiotherapy plus ipilimumab. Some clones in this sample may be carry-over from other donors' samples. The encoded CDR3 is CASSSRTPSYEQYF. The nucleotide sequence reads as follows: TGTGCCAGCAGTTCACGGACACCTTCCTACGAGCAGTACTTC.